This T cell receptor (beta chain) was documented in a study of T cells after posttransplantation cyclophosphamide (dated by TCRdb to about 2016). Regarding the complete study: T cell repertoire reconstitution was tracked by TRB sequencing after myeloablative bone marrow transplantation in which posttransplantation cyclophosphamide was used as GVHD prophylaxis. Samples from under 40 PTCy-treated patients, along with samples from around 16 of their related bone marrow donors, underwent antigen receptor sequencing. Blood from all 35 or so PTCy patients who had 1-year posttransplant specimens underwent TRB sequencing. In 3 patients, up to about 3 additional blood samples taken between 2 and 5.2 years after transplant also underwent TRB sequencing, as did pretransplant blood from 4 patients. Because TRA and TRB clonality correlated tightly in 9 samples, later TCR analyses were limited to TRB. Public TRB sequences were checked against a database of over 3,600 sequences associated with responses to pathogens, tumor antigens, self-antigens and alloantigens. Points the paper makes about the study in general: Donor-recipient similarity was low at 1-2 months but increased during the first year, and donor CD8+ memory clones often dominated later blood repertoires. The TRB repertoires of T cells infiltrating skin or the GI tract showed only limited overlap with the TRB repertoires found in blood. Across approximately 45 patients, recipient CMV seropositivity and CMV reactivation were highly associated with TRB clonality; PTCy diversity was similar to CNI/methotrexate controls.

In the case of this clone: The antigen it binds to is not known. Base qualities are missing; no much larger clone stands one base away.

TRB sequencing used genomic DNA with the immunoSEQ assay at survey resolution or the hsTCRB kit. Regarding the original processing steps: The immunoSEQ software was used for initial read processing, and the LymphoSeq R package was used for repertoire analyses. Clonality was calculated as 1 minus normalized Shannon entropy, and the Gini coefficient was also calculated for each TRB dataset. To infer phenotypes in unsorted samples, TRB sequences from sorted subsets of the recipient or donor were mapped onto the unsorted samples of the same recipient. What TCRdb holds here is the immuneACCESS table cut down to in-frame rearrangements. Part of the clones is not present; checked against another copy, under half of the missing clones reflect an unresolved V gene, and the others are unexplained. V, J and clone size reflect that table, while D and trimming were determined from the DNA. The sample table holds roughly 21,000 clones, of which 75% to 90% were seen once. Of the sample, 1.9% falls within the top ten clones.

V was cut back by 5 bases and J by 5 bases, leaving a gap of 18 bases between them. From cysteine to phenylalanine, the CDR3 is 15 amino acids long. CDR3 DNA only is kept here, 45 bases in frame from base 1. For CDR1 and CDR2, the germline V gene lists SGHVS and FNYEAQ. The control group consisted of roughly ten patients who received myeloablative marrow transplants with methotrexate plus a calcineurin inhibitor and who were sampled 1 year after transplant. Mononuclear cells from peripheral blood and bone marrow were separated by Ficoll-Hypaque density centrifugation and then cryopreserved. Sequenced material: PBMCs, taken less than 400 days after allogeneic stem cell transplant with calcineurin inhibitor and methotrexate. The receptor's source is a female patient between 30 and 45 years old who received an allogeneic stem cell transplant from an unrelated donor, was CMV-positive, and had acute and chronic GVHD. Some T cells may derive from the graft donor when a transplant has been performed. The V and J genes are TRBV7-6 and TRBJ2-5; the D region possibly corresponds to TRBD2 (7 bases align). The encoded CDR3 is CASSTPEGRGETQYF. At the DNA level, the sequence is TGTGCCAGCAGCACCCCCGAGGGGAGGGGGGAGACCCAGTACTTC.